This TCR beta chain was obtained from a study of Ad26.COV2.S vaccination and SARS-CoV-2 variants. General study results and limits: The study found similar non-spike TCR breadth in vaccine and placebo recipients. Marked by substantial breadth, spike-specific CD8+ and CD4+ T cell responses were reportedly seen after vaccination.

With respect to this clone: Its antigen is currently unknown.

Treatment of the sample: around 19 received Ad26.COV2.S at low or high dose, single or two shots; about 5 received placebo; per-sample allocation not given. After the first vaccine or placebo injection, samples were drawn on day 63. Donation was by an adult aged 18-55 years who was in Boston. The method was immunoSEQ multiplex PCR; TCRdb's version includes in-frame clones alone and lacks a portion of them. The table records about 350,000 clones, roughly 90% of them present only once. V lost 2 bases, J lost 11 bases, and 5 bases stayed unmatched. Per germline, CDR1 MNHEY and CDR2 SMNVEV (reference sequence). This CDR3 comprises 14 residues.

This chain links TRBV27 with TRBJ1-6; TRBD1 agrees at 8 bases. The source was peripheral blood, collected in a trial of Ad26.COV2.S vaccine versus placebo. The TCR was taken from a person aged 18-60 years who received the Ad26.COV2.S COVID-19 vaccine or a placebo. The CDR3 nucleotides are TGTGCCAGCAGTTTAGGACAGGGAAGGGCACCCCTCCACTTT. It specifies CASSLGQGRAPLHF.